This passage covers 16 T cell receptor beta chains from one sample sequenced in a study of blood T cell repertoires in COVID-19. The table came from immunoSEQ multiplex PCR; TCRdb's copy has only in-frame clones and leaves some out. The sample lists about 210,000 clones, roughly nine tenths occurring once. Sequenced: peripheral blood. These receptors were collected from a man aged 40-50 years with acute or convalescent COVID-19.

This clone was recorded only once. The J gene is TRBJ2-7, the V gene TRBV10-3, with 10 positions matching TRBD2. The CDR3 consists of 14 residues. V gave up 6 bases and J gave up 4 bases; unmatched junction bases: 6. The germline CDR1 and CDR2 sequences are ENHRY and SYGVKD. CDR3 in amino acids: CAIRGTSELYEQYF. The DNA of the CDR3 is TGTGCCATCAGAGGGACTAGCGAGTTGTACGAGCAGTACTTC.

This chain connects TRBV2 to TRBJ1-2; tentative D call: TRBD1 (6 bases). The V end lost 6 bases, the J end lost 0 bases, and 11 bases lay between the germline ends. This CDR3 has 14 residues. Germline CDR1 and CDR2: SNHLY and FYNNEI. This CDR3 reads CASREGGPNYGYTF. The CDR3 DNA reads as TGTGCCAGCAGGGAGGGGGGGCCTAACTATGGCTACACCTTC.

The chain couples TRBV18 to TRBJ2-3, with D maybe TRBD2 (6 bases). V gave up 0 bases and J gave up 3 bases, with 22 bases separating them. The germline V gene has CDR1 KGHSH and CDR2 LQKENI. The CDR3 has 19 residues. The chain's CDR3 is CASSPPYDPAGLTTDTQYF. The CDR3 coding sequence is TGTGCCAGCTCACCACCTTATGATCCAGCGGGCCTAACGACAGATACGCAGTATTTT.

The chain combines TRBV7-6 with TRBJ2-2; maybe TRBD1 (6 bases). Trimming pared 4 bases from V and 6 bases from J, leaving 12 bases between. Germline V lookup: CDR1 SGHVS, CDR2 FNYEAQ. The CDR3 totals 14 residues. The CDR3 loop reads CASSYAGESGELFF. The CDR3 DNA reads TGTGCCAGCAGCTACGCAGGGGAATCCGGGGAGCTGTTTTTT.

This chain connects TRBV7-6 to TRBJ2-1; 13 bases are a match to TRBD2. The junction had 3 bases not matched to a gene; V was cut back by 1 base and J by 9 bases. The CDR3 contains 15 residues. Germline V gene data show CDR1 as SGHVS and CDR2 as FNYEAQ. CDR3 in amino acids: CASSLVLAGGSEQFF. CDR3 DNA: TGTGCCAGCAGCTTAGTACTAGCGGGGGGGAGTGAGCAGTTCTTC.

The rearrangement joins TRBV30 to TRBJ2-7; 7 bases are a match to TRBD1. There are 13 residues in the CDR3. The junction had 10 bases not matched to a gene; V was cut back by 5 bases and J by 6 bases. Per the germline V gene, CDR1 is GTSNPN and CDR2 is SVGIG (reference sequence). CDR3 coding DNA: TGTGCCTGGGGGGACAGCCTAGCAACCGAGCAGTACTTC. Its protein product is CAWGDSLATEQYF.

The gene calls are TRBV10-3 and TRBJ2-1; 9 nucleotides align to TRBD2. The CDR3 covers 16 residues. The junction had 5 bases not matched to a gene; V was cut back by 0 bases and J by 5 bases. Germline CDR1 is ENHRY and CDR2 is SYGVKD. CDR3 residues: CAISESGTSWDNEQFF. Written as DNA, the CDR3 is TGTGCCATCAGTGAGTCGGGGACTAGCTGGGACAATGAGCAGTTCTTC.

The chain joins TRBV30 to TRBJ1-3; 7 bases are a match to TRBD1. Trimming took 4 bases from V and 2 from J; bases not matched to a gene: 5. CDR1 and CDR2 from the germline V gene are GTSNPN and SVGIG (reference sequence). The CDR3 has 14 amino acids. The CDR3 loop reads CAWKTGMAGNTIYF. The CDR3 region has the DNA TGTGCCTGGAAGACAGGGATGGCTGGAAACACCATATATTTT.

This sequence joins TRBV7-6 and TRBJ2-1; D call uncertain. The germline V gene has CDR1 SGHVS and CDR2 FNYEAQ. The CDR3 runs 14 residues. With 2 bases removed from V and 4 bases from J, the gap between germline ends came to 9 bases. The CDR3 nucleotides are TGTGCCAGCAGCTTATCGGGTCCGTACAATGAGCAGTTCTTC. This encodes CASSLSGPYNEQFF. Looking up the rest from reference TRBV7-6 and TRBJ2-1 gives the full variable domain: GAGVSQSPRYKVTKRGQDVALRCDPISGHVSLYWYRQALGQGPEFLTYFNYEAQQDKSGLPNDRFSAERPEGSISTLTIQRTEQRDSAMYRCASSLSGPYNEQFFGPGTRLTVL.

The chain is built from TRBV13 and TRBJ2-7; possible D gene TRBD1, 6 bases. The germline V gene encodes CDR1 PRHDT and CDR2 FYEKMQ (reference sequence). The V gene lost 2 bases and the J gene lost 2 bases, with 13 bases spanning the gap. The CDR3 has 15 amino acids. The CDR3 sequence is CASSLRGTYPYEQYF. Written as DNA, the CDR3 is TGTGCCAGCAGCTTAAGGGGGACCTACCCCTACGAGCAGTACTTC.

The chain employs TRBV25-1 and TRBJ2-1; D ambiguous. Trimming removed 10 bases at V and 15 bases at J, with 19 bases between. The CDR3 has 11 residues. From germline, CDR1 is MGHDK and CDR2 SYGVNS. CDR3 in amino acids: CATLRGPHRFF. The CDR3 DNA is TGTGCCACCTTGCGTGGGCCCCATCGGTTCTTC.

CDR3 sequence: CASSLDRRQAGNTIYF. Here the CDR3 DNA reads TGTGCCAGCAGCTTGGACAGGCGGCAGGCTGGAAACACCATATATTTT. The chain carries TRBV5-4 and TRBJ1-3; D is perhaps TRBD1 (5 bases). V was cut by 0 bases and J by 2 bases, with 12 bases left in between. The CDR3 has 16 residues. Germline V gene data show CDR1 as SGHNT and CDR2 as YYREEE (reference sequence).

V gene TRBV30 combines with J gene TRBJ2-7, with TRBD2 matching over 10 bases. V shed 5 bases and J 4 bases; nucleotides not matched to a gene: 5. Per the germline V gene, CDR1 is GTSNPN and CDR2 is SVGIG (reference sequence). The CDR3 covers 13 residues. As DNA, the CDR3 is TGTGCCTGGTCCACTAGCGGGGTGTACGAGCAGTACTTC. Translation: CAWSTSGVYEQYF.

CDR3 coding DNA: TGTGCCAGCAGCCCGGGGACAGGGAACACCGGGGAGCTGTTTTTT. Translating it yields CASSPGTGNTGELFF. This chain connects TRBV7-3 to TRBJ2-2, with 8 bases identical to TRBD1. Germline V gene lookup returns CDR1 SGHTA and CDR2 FQGTGA. V shed 5 bases, J shed 1 base, and the junction held 3 bases outside the gene matches. This CDR3 spans 15 amino acids.

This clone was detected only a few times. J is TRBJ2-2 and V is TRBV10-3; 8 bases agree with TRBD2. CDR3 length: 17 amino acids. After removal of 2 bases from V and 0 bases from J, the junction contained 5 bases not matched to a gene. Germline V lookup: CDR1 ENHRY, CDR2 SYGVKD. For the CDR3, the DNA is TGTGCCATCAGTGAGCTGAGCGGGGGAGCGAACACCGGGGAGCTGTTTTTT. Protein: CAISELSGGANTGELFF.

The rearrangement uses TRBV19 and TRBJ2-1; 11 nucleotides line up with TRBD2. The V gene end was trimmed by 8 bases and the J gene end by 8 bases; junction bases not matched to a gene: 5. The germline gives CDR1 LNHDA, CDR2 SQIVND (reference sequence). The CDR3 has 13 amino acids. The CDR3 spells CASSVAGGDEQFF. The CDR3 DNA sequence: TGTGCCAGTTCTGTAGCGGGAGGGGATGAGCAGTTCTTC.